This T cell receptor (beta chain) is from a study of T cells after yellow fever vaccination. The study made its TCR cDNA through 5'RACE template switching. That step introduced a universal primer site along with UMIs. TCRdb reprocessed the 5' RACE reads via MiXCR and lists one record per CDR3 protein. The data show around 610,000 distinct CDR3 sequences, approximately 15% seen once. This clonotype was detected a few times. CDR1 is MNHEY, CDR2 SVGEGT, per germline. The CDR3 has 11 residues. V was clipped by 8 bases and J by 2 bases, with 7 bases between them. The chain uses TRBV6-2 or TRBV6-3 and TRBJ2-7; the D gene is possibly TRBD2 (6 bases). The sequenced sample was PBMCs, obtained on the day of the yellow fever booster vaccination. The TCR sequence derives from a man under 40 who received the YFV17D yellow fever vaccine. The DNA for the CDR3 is TGTGCCAGCGAGCGGGCCTACGAGCAGTACTTC. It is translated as CASERAYEQYF.